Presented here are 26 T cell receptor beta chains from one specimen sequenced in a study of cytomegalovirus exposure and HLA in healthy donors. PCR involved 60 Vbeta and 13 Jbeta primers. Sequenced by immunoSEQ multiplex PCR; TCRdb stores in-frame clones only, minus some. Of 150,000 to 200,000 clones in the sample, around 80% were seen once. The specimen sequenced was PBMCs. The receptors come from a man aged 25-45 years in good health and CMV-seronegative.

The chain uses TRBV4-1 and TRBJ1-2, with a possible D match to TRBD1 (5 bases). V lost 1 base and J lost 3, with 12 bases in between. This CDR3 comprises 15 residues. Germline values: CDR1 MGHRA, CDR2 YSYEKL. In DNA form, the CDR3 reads TGCGCCAGCAGCCAAGGCGGCGGGGGGGACTATGGCTACACCTTC. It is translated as CASSQGGGGDYGYTF.

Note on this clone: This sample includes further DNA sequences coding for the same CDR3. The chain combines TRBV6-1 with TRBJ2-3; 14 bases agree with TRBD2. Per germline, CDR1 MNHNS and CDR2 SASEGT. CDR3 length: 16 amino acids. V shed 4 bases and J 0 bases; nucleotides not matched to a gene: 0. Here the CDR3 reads CASSGLAGGSTDTQYF. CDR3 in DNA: TGTGCCAGCAGTGGACTAGCGGGAGGGAGCACAGATACGCAGTATTTT.

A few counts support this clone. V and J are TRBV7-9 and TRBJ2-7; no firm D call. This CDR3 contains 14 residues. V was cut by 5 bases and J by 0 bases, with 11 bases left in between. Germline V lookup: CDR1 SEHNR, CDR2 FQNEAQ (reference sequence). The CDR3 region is CASSPRHSSYEQYF. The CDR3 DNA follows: TGTGCCAGCAGCCCCCGACACAGCTCCTACGAGCAGTACTTC.

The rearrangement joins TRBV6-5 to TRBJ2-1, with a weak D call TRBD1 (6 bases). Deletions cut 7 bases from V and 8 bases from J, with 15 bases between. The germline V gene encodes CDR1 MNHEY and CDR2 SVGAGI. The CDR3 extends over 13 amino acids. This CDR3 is CASKGGWDDEQFF. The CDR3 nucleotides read TGTGCCAGCAAAGGGGGTTGGGACGATGAGCAGTTCTTC.

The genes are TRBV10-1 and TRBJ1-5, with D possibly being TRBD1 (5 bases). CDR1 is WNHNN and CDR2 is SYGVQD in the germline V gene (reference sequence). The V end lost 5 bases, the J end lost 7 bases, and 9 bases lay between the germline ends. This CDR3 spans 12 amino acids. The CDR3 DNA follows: TGCGCCAGCAGTATGGGGGGACAGCCCCAGCATTTT. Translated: CASSMGGQPQHF.

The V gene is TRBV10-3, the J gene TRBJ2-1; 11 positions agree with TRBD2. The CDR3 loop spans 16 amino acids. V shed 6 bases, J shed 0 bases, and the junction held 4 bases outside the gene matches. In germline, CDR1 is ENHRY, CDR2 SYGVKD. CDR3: CAISPTSGGSYNEQFF. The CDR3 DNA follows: TGTGCCATCAGCCCAACTAGCGGGGGCTCCTACAATGAGCAGTTCTTC.

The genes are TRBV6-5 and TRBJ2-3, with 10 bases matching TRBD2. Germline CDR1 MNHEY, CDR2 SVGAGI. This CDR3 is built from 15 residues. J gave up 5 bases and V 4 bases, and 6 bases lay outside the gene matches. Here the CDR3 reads CASSLSGRAGDTQYF. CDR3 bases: TGTGCCAGCAGTTTGAGCGGGAGGGCCGGAGATACGCAGTATTTT.

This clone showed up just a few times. Written as DNA, the CDR3 is TGTGCCAGCAGTTCCCCCGGACAGGGATTAAAGACCCAGTACTTC. The encoded protein is CASSSPGQGLKTQYF. The genes are TRBV6-5 and TRBJ2-5; 8 bases align to TRBD1. Trimming removed 4 bases from V and 6 bases from J; junction bases left unmatched: 10. Germline values: CDR1 MNHEY, CDR2 SVGAGI. The CDR3 contains 15 residues.

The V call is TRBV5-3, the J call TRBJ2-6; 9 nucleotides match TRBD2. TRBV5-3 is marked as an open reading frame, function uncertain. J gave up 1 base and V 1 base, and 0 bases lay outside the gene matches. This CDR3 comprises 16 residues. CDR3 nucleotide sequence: TGTGCCAGAAGCTTGCTAGCGGGGTCTGGGGCCAACGTCCTGACTTTC. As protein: CARSLLAGSGANVLTF.

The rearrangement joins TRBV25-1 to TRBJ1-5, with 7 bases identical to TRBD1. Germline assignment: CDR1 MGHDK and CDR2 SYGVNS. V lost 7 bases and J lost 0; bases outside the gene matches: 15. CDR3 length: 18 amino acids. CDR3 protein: CASTRQGGHVISNQPQHF. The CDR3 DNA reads TGTGCCAGCACCCGCCAGGGGGGACACGTCATTAGCAATCAGCCCCAGCATTTT.

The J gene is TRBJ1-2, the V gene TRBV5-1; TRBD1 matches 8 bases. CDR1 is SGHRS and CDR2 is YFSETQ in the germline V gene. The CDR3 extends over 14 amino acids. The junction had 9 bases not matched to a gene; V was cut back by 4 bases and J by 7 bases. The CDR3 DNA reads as TGCGCCAGCAGCGTACCCGGGACAGGAGTTGGCTACACCTTC. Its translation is CASSVPGTGVGYTF.

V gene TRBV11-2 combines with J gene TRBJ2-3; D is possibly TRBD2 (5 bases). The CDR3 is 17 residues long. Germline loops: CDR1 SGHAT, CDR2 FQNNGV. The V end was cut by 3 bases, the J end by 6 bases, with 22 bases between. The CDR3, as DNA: TGTGCCAGCAGCTTGGGTTCAGGACTCATGAGGATGGATACGCAGTATTTT. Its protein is CASSLGSGLMRMDTQYF.

The DNA for the CDR3 is TGTGCCAGCAGCCCATCAGGGTACTACGAGCAGTACTTC. It translates to CASSPSGYYEQYF. V usage is TRBV13 and J usage is TRBJ2-7; TRBD1 is a possible D gene (5 bases). With 5 bases removed from V and 3 bases from J, the gap between germline ends came to 11 bases. The CDR3 runs to 13 residues. Germline values: CDR1 PRHDT, CDR2 FYEKMQ (reference sequence).

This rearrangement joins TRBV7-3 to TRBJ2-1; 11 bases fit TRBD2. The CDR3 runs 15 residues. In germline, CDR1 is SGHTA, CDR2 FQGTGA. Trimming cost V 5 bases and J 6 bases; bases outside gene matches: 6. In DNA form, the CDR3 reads TGTGCCAGCAGCCCGACTAGCGGGAATTTCAATGAGCAGTTCTTC. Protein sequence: CASSPTSGNFNEQFF.

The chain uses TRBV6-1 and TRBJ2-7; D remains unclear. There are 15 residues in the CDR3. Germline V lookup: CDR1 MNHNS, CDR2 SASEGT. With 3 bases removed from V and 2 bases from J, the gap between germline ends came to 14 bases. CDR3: CASSDFATLTYEQYF. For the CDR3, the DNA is TGTGCCAGCAGTGATTTCGCGACTCTTACCTACGAGCAGTACTTC.

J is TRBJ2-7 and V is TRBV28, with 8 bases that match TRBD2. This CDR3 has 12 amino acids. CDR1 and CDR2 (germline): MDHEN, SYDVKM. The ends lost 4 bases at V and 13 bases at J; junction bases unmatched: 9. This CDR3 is CASSSGRGALYF. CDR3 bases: TGTGCCAGCAGTTCGGGGCGGGGGGCGCTTTACTTC.

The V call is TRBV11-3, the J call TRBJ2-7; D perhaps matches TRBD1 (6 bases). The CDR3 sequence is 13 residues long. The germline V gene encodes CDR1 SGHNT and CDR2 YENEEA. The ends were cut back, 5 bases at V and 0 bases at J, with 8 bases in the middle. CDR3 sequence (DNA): TGTGCCAGCAGCCGGGACATCTCCTACGAGCAGTACTTC. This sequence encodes CASSRDISYEQYF. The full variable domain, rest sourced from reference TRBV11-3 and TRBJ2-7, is EAGVVQSPRYKIIEKKQPVAFWCNPISGHNTLYWYLQNLGQGPELLIRYENEEAVDDSQLPKDRFSAERLKGVDSTLKIQPAELGDSAVYLCASSRDISYEQYFGPGTRLTVT.

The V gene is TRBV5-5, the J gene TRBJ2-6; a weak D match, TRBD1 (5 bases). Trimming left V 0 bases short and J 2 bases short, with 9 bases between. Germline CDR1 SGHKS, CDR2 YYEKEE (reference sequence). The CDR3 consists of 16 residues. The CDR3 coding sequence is TGTGCCAGCAGCTTGGTCGCCAGGGCTGGGGCCAACGTCCTGACTTTC. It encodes CASSLVARAGANVLTF.

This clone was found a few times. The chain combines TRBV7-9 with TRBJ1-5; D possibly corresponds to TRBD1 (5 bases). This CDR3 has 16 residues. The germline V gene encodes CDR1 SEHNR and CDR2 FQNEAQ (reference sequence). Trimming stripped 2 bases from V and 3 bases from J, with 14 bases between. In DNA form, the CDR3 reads TGTGCCAGCAGCTTATGGGCAGGGAAGGACAATCAGCCCCAGCATTTT. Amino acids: CASSLWAGKDNQPQHF.

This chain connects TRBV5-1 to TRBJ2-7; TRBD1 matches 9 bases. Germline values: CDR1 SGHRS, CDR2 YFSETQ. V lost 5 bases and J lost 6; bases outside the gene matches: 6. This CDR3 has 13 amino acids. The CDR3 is CASRVGQGLEQYF. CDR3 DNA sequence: TGCGCCAGCAGGGTTGGACAGGGGCTCGAGCAGTACTTC.

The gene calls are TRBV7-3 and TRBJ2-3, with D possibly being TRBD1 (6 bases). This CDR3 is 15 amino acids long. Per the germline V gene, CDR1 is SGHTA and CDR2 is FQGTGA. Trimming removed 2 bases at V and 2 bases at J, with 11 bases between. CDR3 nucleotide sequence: TGTGCCAGCAGCTTAGGCCAGGGGACCACAGATACGCAGTATTTT. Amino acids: CASSLGQGTTDTQYF.

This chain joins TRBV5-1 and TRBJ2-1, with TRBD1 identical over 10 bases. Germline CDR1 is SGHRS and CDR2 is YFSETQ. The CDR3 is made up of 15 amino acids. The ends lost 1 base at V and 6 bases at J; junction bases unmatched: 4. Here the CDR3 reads CASSLPGDRGNEQFF. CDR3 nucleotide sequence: TGCGCCAGCAGCTTGCCTGGGGACAGGGGCAATGAGCAGTTCTTC. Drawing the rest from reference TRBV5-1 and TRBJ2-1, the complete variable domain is KAGVTQTPRYLIKTRGQQVTLSCSPISGHRSVSWYQQTPGQGLQFLFEYFSETQRNKGNFPGRFSGRQFSNSRSEMNVSTLELGDSALYLCASSLPGDRGNEQFFGPGTRLTVL.

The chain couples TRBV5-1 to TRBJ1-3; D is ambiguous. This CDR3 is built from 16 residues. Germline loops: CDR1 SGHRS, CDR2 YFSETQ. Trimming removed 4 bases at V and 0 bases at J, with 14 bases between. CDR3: CASSRDRPSSGNTIYF. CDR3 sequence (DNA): TGCGCCAGCAGCCGGGATCGACCTAGCTCTGGAAACACCATATATTTT. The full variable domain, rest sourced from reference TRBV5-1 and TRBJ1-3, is KAGVTQTPRYLIKTRGQQVTLSCSPISGHRSVSWYQQTPGQGLQFLFEYFSETQRNKGNFPGRFSGRQFSNSRSEMNVSTLELGDSALYLCASSRDRPSSGNTIYFGEGSWLTVV.

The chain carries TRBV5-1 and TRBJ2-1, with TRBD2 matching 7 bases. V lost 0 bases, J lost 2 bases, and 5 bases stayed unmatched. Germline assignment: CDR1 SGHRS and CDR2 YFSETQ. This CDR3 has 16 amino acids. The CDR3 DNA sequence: TGCGCCAGCAGCTTGGGTGTTAGCGGGCCCTACAATGAGCAGTTCTTC. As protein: CASSLGVSGPYNEQFF.

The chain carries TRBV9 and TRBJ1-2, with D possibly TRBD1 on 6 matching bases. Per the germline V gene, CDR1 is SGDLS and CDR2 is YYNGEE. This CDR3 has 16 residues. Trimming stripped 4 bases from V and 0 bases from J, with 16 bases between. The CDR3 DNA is TGTGCCAGCAGCCTCACCCTACAGGGTCCTAACTATGGCTACACCTTC. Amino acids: CASSLTLQGPNYGYTF.

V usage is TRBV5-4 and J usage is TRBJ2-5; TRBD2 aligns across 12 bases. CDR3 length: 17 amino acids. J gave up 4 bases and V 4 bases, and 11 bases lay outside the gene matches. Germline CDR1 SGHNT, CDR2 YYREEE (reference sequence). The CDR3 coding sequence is TGTGCCAGCAGCCCCAGACTAGCGGGAGAGGGGCGAGAGACCCAGTACTTC. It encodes CASSPRLAGEGRETQYF.